The 25 T cell receptor beta chains below were found in one sample sequenced in a study of blood T cell repertoires in COVID-19. Clones were read by immunoSEQ multiplex PCR, and TCRdb kept only the in-frame ones, dropping some. The table shows about 94,000 clones, with under 90% occurring only once. Specimen: peripheral blood. The receptor set was obtained from a human donor in a cohort sampled during active COVID-19.

This chain links TRBV18 with TRBJ2-5; 7 bases map to TRBD1. J lost 4 bases, V lost 3 bases, and 11 bases had no gene match. Germline loops: CDR1 KGHSH, CDR2 LQKENI. The CDR3 spans 16 residues. For the CDR3, the DNA is TGTGCCAGCTCACCCCAACGGCAGGGGGAAGTAGAGACCCAGTACTTC. Translating it yields CASSPQRQGEVETQYF.

The chain combines TRBV28 with TRBJ1-6; 10 positions agree with TRBD1. Germline V gene sequence: CDR1 MDHEN, CDR2 SYDVKM. Trimming cost V 6 bases and J 0 bases; bases outside gene matches: 2. CDR3 length: 16 amino acids. The CDR3 sequence: CASRRDRGSYNSPLHF. In DNA form, the CDR3 reads TGTGCCAGCAGACGGGACAGGGGCTCCTATAATTCACCCCTCCACTTT.

The V gene is TRBV3-1 (or the pseudogene TRBV3-2), the J gene TRBJ1-1; a possible D gene is TRBD1 (5 bases). This CDR3 contains 14 residues. CDR1 is LGHDT and CDR2 is YNNKEL in the germline V gene (reference sequence). V lost 4 bases, J lost 0 bases, and 9 bases lay in between. The CDR3 protein is CASSLRDMNTEAFF. In DNA, the CDR3 is TGTGCCAGCAGCCTCAGGGATATGAACACTGAAGCTTTCTTT.

This rearrangement joins TRBV9 to TRBJ1-6; D is perhaps TRBD1 (6 bases). Germline loops: CDR1 SGDLS, CDR2 YYNGEE. Deletions cut 3 bases from V and 4 bases from J, with 8 bases between. There are 14 residues in the CDR3. The CDR3 DNA reads TGTGCCAGCAGCGCCACAGGGTATAATTCACCCCTCCACTTT. Translating it yields CASSATGYNSPLHF.

This chain joins TRBV6-5 and TRBJ2-7; TRBD2 matches 12 bases. The V gene end was trimmed by 5 bases and the J gene end by 2 bases; junction bases not matched to a gene: 1. The CDR3 length is 14 residues. The germline CDR1 and CDR2 sequences are MNHEY and SVGAGI. DNA of the CDR3: TGTGCCAGCAGTAGGACTAGCGGGGCCTACGAGCAGTACTTC. As protein: CASSRTSGAYEQYF.

The chain links TRBV10-3 to TRBJ2-7, with D possibly matching TRBD1 (6 bases). V was shortened by 3 bases and J by 8 bases, with 11 bases between the two germline ends. The CDR3 sequence is 12 residues long. Germline CDR1 reads ENHRY; CDR2 reads SYGVKD. The CDR3 DNA reads as TGTGCCATCAGTGACGTCAGGGACAAGCAGTACTTC. Its protein is CAISDVRDKQYF.

This chain uses TRBV5-1 with TRBJ1-4; D may be TRBD1 (6 bases). Deletions cut 0 bases from V and 8 bases from J, with 14 bases between. This CDR3 is 15 amino acids long. Germline V gene sequence: CDR1 SGHRS, CDR2 YFSETQ. The CDR3 nucleotides are TGCGCCAGCAGCTTGGCAGGGGAGAAGGGGGAAAAACTGTTTTTT. Amino acid sequence: CASSLAGEKGEKLFF.

The chain combines TRBV19 with TRBJ2-7; 8 nucleotides align to TRBD2. Germline CDR1 is LNHDA and CDR2 is SQIVND (reference sequence). The length of the CDR3 is 13 residues. The J segment lost 9 bases and the V segment lost 3 bases, leaving 7 bases of the junction unmatched. CDR3 region: CASSIEGLGVQYF. DNA for the CDR3: TGTGCCAGTAGTATCGAGGGACTAGGGGTGCAGTACTTC.

This clone occurred a few times. The chain employs TRBV7-9 and TRBJ2-7, with no clear D. CDR3 length equals 14 residues. Germline values: CDR1 SEHNR, CDR2 FQNEAQ (reference sequence). V lost 1 base, J lost 3 bases, and 10 bases lay in between. The CDR3 region is CASSLGSRVYEQYF. The CDR3 nucleotides are TGTGCCAGCAGCTTAGGGTCCCGGGTCTACGAGCAGTACTTC.

This rearrangement joins TRBV19 to TRBJ2-5; D might be TRBD2 (6 bases). The CDR3 length is 15 residues. Germline V lookup: CDR1 LNHDA, CDR2 SQIVND (reference sequence). The V end lost 3 bases, the J end lost 5 bases, and 16 bases lay between the germline ends. Here the CDR3 reads CASSIVAGISETQYF. In DNA form, the CDR3 reads TGTGCCAGTAGTATCGTGGCGGGAATTTCGGAGACCCAGTACTTC.

The genes are TRBV24-1 and TRBJ1-2; D might be TRBD1 (5 bases). CDR1 and CDR2 from the germline V gene are KGHDR and SFDVKD. V was cut by 4 bases and J by 6 bases, with 20 bases left in between. CDR3 size: 16 residues. The CDR3 spells CATSDPSRRGVDGYTF. The CDR3 region has the DNA TGTGCCACCAGTGACCCATCTAGGAGGGGAGTGGATGGCTACACCTTC.

The gene calls are TRBV5-3 and TRBJ1-5; no definite D call. TRBV5-3 falls under the ORF class, with uncertain function. V gave up 0 bases and J gave up 3 bases, with 10 bases separating them. The length of the CDR3 is 15 residues. The CDR3 nucleotides read TGTGCCAGAAGCTTGGGCACAGCCGACAATCAGCCCCAGCATTTT. Amino acids: CARSLGTADNQPQHF.

The chain recombines TRBV27 with TRBJ1-5; TRBD1 aligns across 7 bases. V shed 5 bases and J 5 bases; nucleotides not matched to a gene: 12. Germline CDR1 is MNHEY and CDR2 is SMNVEV (reference sequence). The length of the CDR3 is 16 residues. CDR3 in amino acids: CASSPRTGAWDQPQHF. CDR3 DNA: TGTGCCAGCAGTCCGCGGACAGGCGCCTGGGATCAGCCCCAGCATTTT.

V is TRBV7-9 and J is TRBJ2-7; 10 nucleotides align to TRBD2. V lost 2 bases to trimming and J lost 3 bases; unmatched junction nucleotides: 4. The CDR3 contains 15 residues. CDR1 and CDR2 from the germline V gene are SEHNR and FQNEAQ (reference sequence). The CDR3 nucleotides read TGTGCCAGCAGCTTATGGACTAGCGGTGACTACGAGCAGTACTTC. It encodes CASSLWTSGDYEQYF.

The rearrangement joins TRBV3-1 (or the pseudogene TRBV3-2) to TRBJ2-1, with D unresolved. The CDR3 consists of 14 residues. Trimming took 0 bases from V and 9 from J, leaving 12 bases between them. Germline V gene data show CDR1 as LGHDT and CDR2 as YNNKEL (reference sequence). The CDR3 coding sequence is TGTGCCAGCAGCCAAGATGGTATGGCGGCTGAGCAGTTCTTC. It is translated as CASSQDGMAAEQFF.

The chain uses TRBV27 and TRBJ1-1; 10 bases fit TRBD1. Trimming took 6 bases from V and 8 from J; bases not matched to a gene: 3. The CDR3 loop spans 12 amino acids. Germline CDR1 MNHEY, CDR2 SMNVEV (reference sequence). CDR3 coding DNA: TGTGCCAGCAGGGACAGGGGGGGCGAAGCTTTCTTT. Protein sequence: CASRDRGGEAFF.

Concerning this clone: The germline gene is not matched at one end of the junction; a read error may be the cause. The DNA for the CDR3 is TGTGCCACCAGCGATTACAGGCCCAGCGGGGAGCTGTTTTTT. This translates into CATSDYRPSGELFF. V usage is TRBV24-1 and J usage is TRBJ2-2; D possibly corresponds to TRBD1 (5 bases). Per the germline V gene, CDR1 is KGHDR and CDR2 is SFDVKD. This CDR3 is 14 amino acids long.

The V gene is TRBV24-1, the J gene TRBJ2-6, with 10 bases identical to TRBD2. J gave up 8 bases and V 9 bases, and 9 bases lay outside the gene matches. Germline lookup yields CDR1 KGHDR and CDR2 SFDVKD. The CDR3 covers 15 residues. The CDR3 bases are TGTGCCACCGGGGACGGGACTAGCGAGCCCAACGTCCTGACTTTC. This translates into CATGDGTSEPNVLTF.

The chain couples TRBV6-1 to TRBJ2-7; 8 positions match TRBD1. With V trimmed by 3 bases and J by 6 bases, 10 bases remained unmatched. The length of the CDR3 is 15 residues. Germline lookup yields CDR1 MNHNS and CDR2 SASEGT. CDR3 loop: CASSEPPDRGGEQYF. The CDR3, as DNA: TGTGCCAGCAGTGAGCCGCCTGACAGGGGAGGCGAGCAGTACTTC.

The table lists this clone with a few counts. This chain connects TRBV9 to TRBJ1-1, with 8 bases identical to TRBD1. The CDR3 is 15 residues long. V shed 4 bases and J 4 bases; nucleotides not matched to a gene: 9. The germline gives CDR1 SGDLS, CDR2 YYNGEE. CDR3 bases: TGTGCCAGCAGCAGACGGACAGGGTTCGGCACTGAAGCTTTCTTT. It encodes CASSRRTGFGTEAFF. The full variable domain, rest sourced from reference TRBV9 and TRBJ1-1, is DSGVTQTPKHLITATGQRVTLRCSPRSGDLSVYWYQQSLDQGLQFLIQYYNGEERAKGNILERFSAQQFPDLHSELNLSSLELGDSALYFCASSRRTGFGTEAFFGQGTRLTVV.

The V and J genes are TRBV5-6 and TRBJ2-6; D call uncertain. CDR1 and CDR2 (germline): SGHDT, YYEEEE. The CDR3 is 16 residues long. V was clipped by 1 base and J by 0 bases, with 8 bases between them. The CDR3 reads CASSLMWASGANVLTF. The CDR3 nucleotides read TGTGCCAGCAGCTTGATGTGGGCCTCTGGGGCCAACGTCCTGACTTTC.

The V gene is TRBV3-1 (or the pseudogene TRBV3-2), the J gene TRBJ1-6; 7 nucleotides match TRBD1. V shed 4 bases, J shed 5 bases, and the junction held 8 bases outside the gene matches. The CDR3 is 16 amino acids. Germline CDR1 reads LGHDT; CDR2 reads YNNKEL (reference sequence). The CDR3 protein is CASSRSTGENNSPLHF. CDR3 DNA sequence: TGTGCCAGCAGCCGATCAACAGGGGAAAATAATTCACCCCTCCACTTT.

The chain uses TRBV20-1 and TRBJ2-3, with 12 bases that match TRBD2. Losses at the gene ends were 3 bases for V and 2 bases for J; bases not matched to a gene: 12. The CDR3 consists of 18 residues. Germline V gene sequence: CDR1 DFQATT, CDR2 SNEGSKA (reference sequence). The CDR3 loop reads CSASRASGGGRVTDTQYF. The CDR3 bases are TGCAGTGCTAGTAGGGCTAGCGGGGGGGGACGGGTCACAGATACGCAGTATTTT.

The CDR3 region has the DNA TGTGCCAGCAGCCAACTAGCGGGAGGGACCGGGGAGCTGTTTTTT. Amino acids: CASSQLAGGTGELFF. The chain is built from TRBV7-2 and TRBJ2-2, with 13 bases aligning to TRBD2. The CDR3 is 15 amino acids. Germline V gives CDR1 SGHTA, CDR2 FQGNSA. Trimming removed 5 bases from V and 5 bases from J; junction bases left unmatched: 2.

This chain links TRBV3-1 (or the pseudogene TRBV3-2) with TRBJ1-1; weak D call: TRBD1 (6 bases). Per germline, CDR1 LGHDT and CDR2 YNNKEL (reference sequence). V lost 6 bases, J lost 1 base, and 18 bases lay in between. CDR3 length: 16 amino acids. The CDR3 loop is CASSGGAGWKNTEAFF. The CDR3 region has the DNA TGTGCCAGCAGTGGGGGGGCCGGGTGGAAGAACACTGAAGCTTTCTTT.